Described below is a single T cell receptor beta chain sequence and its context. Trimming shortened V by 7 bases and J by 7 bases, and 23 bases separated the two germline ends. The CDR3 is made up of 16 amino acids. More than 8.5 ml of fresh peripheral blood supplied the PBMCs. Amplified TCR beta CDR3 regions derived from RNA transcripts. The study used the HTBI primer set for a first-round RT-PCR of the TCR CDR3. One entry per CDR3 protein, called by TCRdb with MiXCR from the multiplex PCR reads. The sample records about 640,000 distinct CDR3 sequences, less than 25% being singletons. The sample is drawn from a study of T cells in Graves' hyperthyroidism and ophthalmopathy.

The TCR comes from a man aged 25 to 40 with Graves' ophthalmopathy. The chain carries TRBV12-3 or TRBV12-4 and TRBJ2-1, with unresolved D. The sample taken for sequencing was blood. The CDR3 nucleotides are TGTGCCAGCAACACCCTGGTGGGTACCGCAAGGAATGAGCAGTTCTTC. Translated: CASNTLVGTARNEQFF.